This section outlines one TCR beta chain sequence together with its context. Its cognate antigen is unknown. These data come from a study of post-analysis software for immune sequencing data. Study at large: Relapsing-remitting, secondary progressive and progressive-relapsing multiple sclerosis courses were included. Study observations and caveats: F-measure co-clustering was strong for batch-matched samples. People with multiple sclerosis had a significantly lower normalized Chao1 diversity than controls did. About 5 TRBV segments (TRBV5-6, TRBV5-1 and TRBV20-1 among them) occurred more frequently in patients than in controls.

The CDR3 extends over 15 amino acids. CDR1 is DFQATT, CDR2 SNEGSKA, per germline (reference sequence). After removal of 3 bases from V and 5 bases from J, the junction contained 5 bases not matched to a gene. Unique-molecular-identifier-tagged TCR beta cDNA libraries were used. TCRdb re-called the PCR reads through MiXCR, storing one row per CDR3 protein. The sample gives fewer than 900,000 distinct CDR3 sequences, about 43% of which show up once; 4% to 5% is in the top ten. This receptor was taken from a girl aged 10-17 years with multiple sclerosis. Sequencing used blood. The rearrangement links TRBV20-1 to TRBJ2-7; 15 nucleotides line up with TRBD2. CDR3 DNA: TGCAGTGCTAGCAGTGGGACTAGCGGGAGGAACGAGCAGTACTTC. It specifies CSASSGTSGRNEQYF.